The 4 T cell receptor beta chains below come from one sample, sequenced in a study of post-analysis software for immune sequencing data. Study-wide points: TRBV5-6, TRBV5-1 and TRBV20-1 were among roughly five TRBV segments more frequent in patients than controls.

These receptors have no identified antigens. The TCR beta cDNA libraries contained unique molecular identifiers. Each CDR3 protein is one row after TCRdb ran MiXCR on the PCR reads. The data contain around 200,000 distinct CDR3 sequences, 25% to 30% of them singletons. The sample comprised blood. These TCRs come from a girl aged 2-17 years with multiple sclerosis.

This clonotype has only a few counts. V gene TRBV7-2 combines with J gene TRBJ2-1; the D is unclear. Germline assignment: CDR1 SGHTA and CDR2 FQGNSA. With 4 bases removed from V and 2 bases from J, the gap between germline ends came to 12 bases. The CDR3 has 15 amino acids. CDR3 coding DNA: TGTGCCAGCAGCTCCCGACGGATAACCTACAATGAGCAGTTCTTC. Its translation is CASSSRRITYNEQFF.

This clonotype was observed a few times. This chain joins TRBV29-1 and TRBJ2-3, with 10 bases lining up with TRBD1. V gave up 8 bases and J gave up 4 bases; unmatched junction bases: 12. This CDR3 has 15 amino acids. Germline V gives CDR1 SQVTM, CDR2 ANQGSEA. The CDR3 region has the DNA TGCAGCTCTTCACAGACAGGGGGCATGTCAGATACGCAGTATTTT. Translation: CSSSQTGGMSDTQYF.

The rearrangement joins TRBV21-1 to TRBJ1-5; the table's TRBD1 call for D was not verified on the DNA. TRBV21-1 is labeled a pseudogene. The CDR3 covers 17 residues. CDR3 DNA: TGTGCCAGCACCACGGCGGGTACGACAGGGAGCAATCAGCCCCAGCATTTT. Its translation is CASTTAGTTGSNQPQHF.

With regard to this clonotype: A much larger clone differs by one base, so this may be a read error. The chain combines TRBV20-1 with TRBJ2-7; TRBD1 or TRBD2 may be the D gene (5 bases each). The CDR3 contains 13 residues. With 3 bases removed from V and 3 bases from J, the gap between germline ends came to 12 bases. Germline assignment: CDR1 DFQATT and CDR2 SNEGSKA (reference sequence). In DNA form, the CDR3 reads TGCAGTGCTAGGACCTGGGGGTTCTACGAGCAGTACTTC. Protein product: CSARTWGFYEQYF.